This record looks at one T cell receptor beta chain sequence and its context. The sample holds a few counts of this clonotype. Its antigen is still unknown. No much larger clonotype is one base removed from it; base qualities were not supplied. At the junction V is shortened by 4 bases and J by 3 bases, with 10 bases in between. Inclusive of the bounding cysteine and phenylalanine, the CDR3 is 13 residues long. The read is trimmed to its CDR3 DNA, 39 bases read in frame from base 1. Looking up the germline V gene yields CDR1 SQVTM and CDR2 ANQGSEA. The receptor library was made with RT-PCR. The instrument was an Illumina HiSeq 2500. TCRdb reworked the public reads: Q25 trimming with fastp, MiXCR clone assembly, productive beta chains retained. CDR3 protein duplicates are merged, each entry listing the most common genes and DNA. For this sample there are hundreds of thousands of distinct CDR3 sequences; 22% appear just once. The top ten constitute 10% of the sample.

The sample comes from a study of response to subunit inactivated influenza vaccine (dated by TCRdb to the late 2010s). In the study overall: Deep quantitative T cell receptor repertoire profiling was used in the study to track responses to a trivalent subunit inactivated influenza vaccine. The study at large found these results: The authors proposed that each seasonal influenza vaccination may bring in only a limited number of new T cells.

The V gene is TRBV29-1 and the J gene is TRBJ1-3, with the D gene uncertain. This material consisted of PBMCs from blood, taken less than 22 months after vaccination. This receptor was obtained from a man aged 50-75 years who received an inactivated influenza vaccine. Donor details come from another sample of the same person, matched by shared clones. Here is the DNA: TGCAGCGTTGCTTTCGGCGGTGGAAACACCATATATTTT. This sequence encodes CSVAFGGGNTIYF.